Shown below are 32 T cell receptor beta chains from a single sample sequenced in a study of Ad26.COV2.S vaccination and SARS-CoV-2 variants. The treatment is: roughly 19 received Ad26.COV2.S at low or high dose, single or two shots; 5 received placebo; per-sample allocation not given. Collection of samples fell on day 63 after the first vaccine or placebo injection. Sequencing was performed with immunoSEQ multiplex PCR; in TCRdb, only in-frame clones are kept and a portion is missing. Here the sample spans around 300,000 clones, about nine tenths being singletons. Sample: peripheral blood, taken in a trial of Ad26.COV2.S vaccine versus placebo. The receptors originated from a person aged 18-65 years who received the Ad26.COV2.S COVID-19 vaccine or a placebo.

The chain combines TRBV19 with TRBJ2-2; 10 nucleotides agree with TRBD2. CDR1 is LNHDA and CDR2 is SQIVND in the germline V gene (reference sequence). V shed 5 bases, J shed 5 bases, and the junction held 8 bases outside the gene matches. CDR3 length equals 16 residues. The CDR3 spells CASSLSSGGGTGELFF. CDR3 coding DNA: TGTGCCAGTAGTCTTTCTAGCGGGGGTGGGACCGGGGAGCTGTTTTTT.

V gene TRBV5-1 combines with J gene TRBJ2-1, with D perhaps TRBD2 (7 bases). The CDR3 has 21 amino acids. Germline-derived CDR1 and CDR2 are SGHRS and YFSETQ. Trimming stripped 1 base from V and 0 bases from J, with 26 bases between. CDR3 in amino acids: CASSLTIMSGGVGGSYNEQFF. CDR3 sequence (DNA): TGCGCCAGCAGCTTGACCATCATGTCGGGGGGCGTGGGTGGCTCCTACAATGAGCAGTTCTTC. Together with reference TRBV5-1 and TRBJ2-1, the CDR3 gives the full variable domain: KAGVTQTPRYLIKTRGQQVTLSCSPISGHRSVSWYQQTPGQGLQFLFEYFSETQRNKGNFPGRFSGRQFSNSRSEMNVSTLELGDSALYLCASSLTIMSGGVGGSYNEQFFGPGTRLTVL.

The chain has TRBV19 and TRBJ2-3; possibly TRBD1 for D (6 bases). The CDR3 is 14 residues long. CDR1 LNHDA and CDR2 SQIVND come from the germline V gene (reference sequence). V was shortened by 5 bases and J by 4 bases, with 13 bases between the two germline ends. The DNA of the CDR3 is TGTGCCAGTAGTCAAACAGGGTTCGCAGATACGCAGTATTTT. This gives the protein CASSQTGFADTQYF.

The chain is built from TRBV29-1 and TRBJ1-5; TRBD1 agrees at 8 bases. The J segment lost 1 base and the V segment lost 3 bases, leaving 2 bases of the junction unmatched. Germline V gene sequence: CDR1 SQVTM, CDR2 ANQGSEA. This CDR3 contains 14 residues. CDR3: CSVETGVSNQPQHF. The CDR3 bases are TGCAGCGTTGAGACAGGGGTCAGCAATCAGCCCCAGCATTTT.

V and J are TRBV28 and TRBJ2-1; 9 nucleotides match TRBD2. Germline loops: CDR1 MDHEN, CDR2 SYDVKM. J lost 0 bases, V lost 6 bases, and 6 bases had no gene match. CDR3 length: 16 amino acids. CDR3 sequence reads: CASSLAGWSSYNEQFF. The DNA of the CDR3 is TGTGCCAGCAGCCTAGCGGGATGGAGCTCCTACAATGAGCAGTTCTTC.

The count of this clone is one. The genes are TRBV7-2 and TRBJ2-7; 12 bases match TRBD2. The germline CDR1 and CDR2 sequences are SGHTA and FQGNSA. V lost 4 bases, J lost 0 bases, and 7 bases stayed unmatched. The CDR3 runs to 17 residues. The CDR3 reads CASSYGTSGRSSYEQYV. The CDR3 coding sequence is TGTGCCAGCAGCTATGGGACTAGCGGGCGAAGCTCCTACGAGCAGTACGTC.

The rearrangement joins TRBV19 to TRBJ1-1; 9 nucleotides agree with TRBD1. After removal of 4 bases from V and 6 bases from J, the junction contained 6 bases not matched to a gene. CDR1 is LNHDA, CDR2 SQIVND, per germline (reference sequence). This CDR3 spans 14 amino acids. In DNA form, the CDR3 reads TGTGCCAGTAGTAAGGGGACAGGGACGTCTGAAGCTTTCTTT. Residues: CASSKGTGTSEAFF.

The rearrangement links TRBV13 to TRBJ2-1; D possibly corresponds to TRBD1 (7 bases). Trimming stripped 3 bases from V and 7 bases from J, with 19 bases between. Germline V CDR1 and CDR2: PRHDT, FYEKMQ (reference sequence). The CDR3 extends over 16 amino acids. Here the CDR3 DNA reads TGTGCCAGCAGCTTGGCGGGGACAGCGGACGGAAATGAGCAGTTCTTC. Protein product: CASSLAGTADGNEQFF.

This CDR3 reads CASKGGSAGSDTIYF. CDR3 bases: TGTGCCAGCAAAGGAGGTAGCGCTGGGAGTGACACCATATATTTT. The chain couples TRBV2 to TRBJ1-3, with D unresolved. The CDR3 covers 15 residues. Germline lookup yields CDR1 SNHLY and CDR2 FYNNEI. The germline V and J ends were trimmed by 7 bases and 8 bases, with 21 bases remaining between them.

The V call is TRBV25-1, the J call TRBJ1-2; D is unclear. V was pared by 4 bases and J by 4 bases, with 16 bases between. The CDR3 is made up of 15 amino acids. From germline, CDR1 is MGHDK and CDR2 SYGVNS. The CDR3 protein is CASSANPLAAYGYTF. DNA for the CDR3: TGTGCCAGCAGTGCCAATCCCTTAGCAGCCTATGGCTACACCTTC.

This rearrangement joins TRBV7-2 to TRBJ1-5; TRBD1 matches at 7 bases. With V trimmed by 3 bases and J by 5 bases, 4 bases remained unmatched. The CDR3 spans 14 residues. Per the germline V gene, CDR1 is SGHTA and CDR2 is FQGNSA. CDR3 in DNA: TGTGCCAGCAGCTTCGACAGGGCGTATCAGCCCCAGCATTTT. Translated: CASSFDRAYQPQHF.

This clone was found once. This may arise from a read error, as a much more abundant clone is one base away. The chain combines TRBV7-3 with TRBJ2-1; no firm D call. V shed 2 bases and J shed 0 bases, with 2 bases lying between them. The CDR3 is 13 residues long. CDR1 SGHTA and CDR2 FQGTGA come from the germline V gene. The CDR3 bases are TGTGCCAGCAGCTTAGCCTCCTACAATGAGCAGTTCTTC. Translated, it gives CASSLASYNEQFF.

This clone was found once. V usage is TRBV19 and J usage is TRBJ1-1; no clear D. The germline V and J ends were trimmed by 4 bases and 2 bases, with 11 bases remaining between them. CDR1 and CDR2 from the germline V gene are LNHDA and SQIVND (reference sequence). The CDR3 has 14 amino acids. In DNA, the CDR3 is TGTGCCAGTAGTACCCGGCCTACAAACACTGAAGCTTTCTTT. It specifies CASSTRPTNTEAFF. The variable domain in full, with the rest retrieved from reference TRBV19 and TRBJ1-1, is DGGITQSPKYLFRKEGQNVTLSCEQNLNHDAMYWYRQDPGQGLRLIYYSQIVNDFQKGDIAEGYSVSREKKESFPLTVTSAQKNPTAFYLCASSTRPTNTEAFFGQGTRLTVV.

The chain uses TRBV2 and TRBJ2-5; perhaps TRBD2 as D (6 bases). The germline V gene encodes CDR1 SNHLY and CDR2 FYNNEI. The CDR3 has 14 amino acids. V lost 1 base, J lost 4 bases, and 10 bases lay in between. CDR3: CASSEGLAIETQYF. CDR3 nucleotide sequence: TGTGCCAGCAGTGAAGGGCTAGCGATAGAGACCCAGTACTTC.

The rearrangement links TRBV2 to TRBJ1-2; TRBD1 agrees at 9 bases. The CDR3 is 15 residues long. J gave up 5 bases and V 1 base, and 5 bases lay outside the gene matches. Germline CDR1 reads SNHLY; CDR2 reads FYNNEI. The chain's CDR3 is CASSEVGQGGYGYTF. CDR3 in DNA: TGTGCCAGCAGTGAAGTGGGACAGGGAGGTTATGGCTACACCTTC. The full variable domain, completed using reference TRBV2 and TRBJ1-2, is EPEVTQTPSHQVTQMGQEVILRCVPISNHLYFYWYRQILGQKVEFLVSFYNNEISEKSEIFDDQFSVERPDGSNFTLKIRSTKLEDSAMYFCASSEVGQGGYGYTFGSGTRLTVV.

This clone was recorded only once. The chain links TRBV27 to TRBJ1-4; D unresolved. Germline V gene data show CDR1 as MNHEY and CDR2 as SMNVEV (reference sequence). The CDR3 totals 12 residues. V was cut by 2 bases and J by 8 bases, with 6 bases left in between. Written as DNA, the CDR3 is TGTGCCAGCAGTTTAATGGGGGAAAAACTGTTTTTT. Its translation: CASSLMGEKLFF.

V gene TRBV7-9 combines with J gene TRBJ2-5, with unresolved D. The V gene's germline CDR1 is SEHNR and CDR2 FQNEAQ (reference sequence). Trimming took 5 bases from V and 0 from J, leaving 19 bases between them. The CDR3 length is 17 residues. The CDR3 region is CASSPVSDTYDQETQYF. For the CDR3, the DNA is TGTGCCAGCAGCCCCGTTTCCGACACCTATGACCAAGAGACCCAGTACTTC.

V and J are TRBV7-2 and TRBJ1-2, with 9 bases matching TRBD1. CDR3 size: 15 residues. J lost 5 bases, V lost 5 bases, and 9 bases had no gene match. Germline V CDR1 and CDR2: SGHTA, FQGNSA. CDR3 in DNA: TGTGCCAGCAGCCAAGGGACAGGGAAGTTATATGGCTACACCTTC. This gives the protein CASSQGTGKLYGYTF.

The CDR3 region is CASSFSGLSDNSPLHF. The CDR3 bases are TGCGCCAGCAGCTTTTCGGGTCTGTCGGATAATTCACCCCTCCACTTT. This rearrangement joins TRBV5-1 to TRBJ1-6; D is undetermined. Germline assignment: CDR1 SGHRS and CDR2 YFSETQ. Trimming left V 2 bases short and J 5 bases short, with 14 bases between. The CDR3 is 16 amino acids.

This clone was observed once. The rearrangement uses TRBV9 and TRBJ2-7, with D possibly TRBD2 on 6 matching bases. CDR3 length equals 15 residues. Trimming took 0 bases from V and 6 from J, leaving 16 bases between them. CDR1 SGDLS and CDR2 YYNGEE come from the germline V gene. In nucleotides, the CDR3 is TGTGCCAGCAGCGTAGTGGAGGGGCCGGTGGGCGAGCAGTACTTC. Protein product: CASSVVEGPVGEQYF.

The chain joins TRBV28 to TRBJ1-2, with 7 bases aligning to TRBD1. The V segment lost 3 bases and the J segment 7 bases; nucleotides outside the gene matches: 8. The CDR3 extends over 14 amino acids. Germline V gene sequence: CDR1 MDHEN, CDR2 SYDVKM. This CDR3 is CASSLAGGIRGYTF. Here the CDR3 DNA reads TGTGCCAGCAGTTTGGCAGGGGGAATTCGTGGCTACACCTTC.

This sequence joins TRBV3-1 (or the pseudogene TRBV3-2) and TRBJ2-1; 13 nucleotides align to TRBD2. CDR1 and CDR2 from the germline V gene are LGHDT and YNNKEL (reference sequence). The V segment lost 3 bases and the J segment 8 bases; nucleotides outside the gene matches: 13. This CDR3 is built from 18 residues. CDR3 nucleotide sequence: TGTGCCAGCAGCCACCCACTAGCGGGAGGGCCCATTGTGCATGAGCAGTTCTTC. Translation gives CASSHPLAGGPIVHEQFF.

This clone appeared a single time. The rearrangement uses TRBV29-1 and TRBJ2-1; D gene ambiguous. Germline CDR1 and CDR2: SQVTM and ANQGSEA. V was shortened by 2 bases and J by 6 bases, with 8 bases between the two germline ends. The CDR3 extends over 12 amino acids. CDR3 protein: CSVEQNANEQFF. CDR3 DNA sequence: TGCAGCGTTGAACAGAACGCCAATGAGCAGTTCTTC.

The genes are TRBV4-1 and TRBJ1-2; D unclear. Trimming shortened V by 0 bases and J by 6 bases, and 8 bases separated the two germline ends. Looked up from germline, CDR1 is MGHRA and CDR2 is YSYEKL. The CDR3 loop spans 13 amino acids. This CDR3 reads CASSQENPHGYTF. The CDR3 bases are TGCGCCAGCAGCCAAGAAAACCCCCATGGCTACACCTTC.

The chain joins TRBV6-2 or TRBV6-3 to TRBJ2-4; D is ambiguous. V was trimmed by 4 bases and J by 6 bases, leaving 19 bases between them. There are 16 residues in the CDR3. The V gene's germline CDR1 is MNHEY and CDR2 SVGEGT. CDR3 nucleotides: TGTGCCAGCAGTTCCCCCTTGTGGAGCTTGGGAAACATTCAGTACTTC. Its translation: CASSSPLWSLGNIQYF.

The V gene is TRBV5-1, the J gene TRBJ1-4, with 7 bases fitting TRBD1. This CDR3 has 15 amino acids. J lost 2 bases, V lost 3 bases, and 4 bases had no gene match. Germline V gives CDR1 SGHRS, CDR2 YFSETQ. CDR3 loop: CASSSTGVTNEKLFF. CDR3 nucleotides: TGCGCCAGCAGCTCTACAGGGGTGACTAATGAAAAACTGTTTTTT.

The chain has TRBV3-1 (or the pseudogene TRBV3-2) and TRBJ1-2; no reliable D call. Between the trimmed V and J ends, which lost 4 bases and 7 bases, there was a span of 13 bases. This CDR3 has 13 residues. CDR1 LGHDT and CDR2 YNNKEL come from the germline V gene (reference sequence). This chain's CDR3 is CASSLDTLFGYTF. CDR3 bases: TGTGCCAGCAGCCTCGACACGCTGTTTGGCTACACCTTC.

This clone was observed once. The chain couples TRBV2 to TRBJ1-2; 11 nucleotides match TRBD1. The CDR3 runs to 19 residues. V gave up 6 bases and J gave up 4 bases; unmatched junction bases: 19. Germline CDR1 and CDR2: SNHLY and FYNNEI. The CDR3 loop reads CASSPRPGQGDRLAYGYTF. CDR3 DNA sequence: TGTGCCAGCAGCCCCCGGCCGGGACAGGGGGATCGTCTAGCCTATGGCTACACCTTC.

The chain links TRBV5-1 to TRBJ2-6; 8 bases are a match to TRBD1. V was clipped by 0 bases and J by 2 bases; unmatched bases: 7. This CDR3 spans 18 amino acids. The germline V gene encodes CDR1 SGHRS and CDR2 YFSETQ. The CDR3 is CASSLGTGYPAGANVLTF. In DNA form, the CDR3 reads TGCGCCAGCAGCTTGGGGACAGGGTACCCAGCTGGGGCCAACGTCCTGACTTTC.

The chain carries TRBV5-6 and TRBJ1-2; no clear D. The CDR3 has 15 residues. Trimming removed 4 bases from V and 8 bases from J, with 21 bases in between. Germline loops: CDR1 SGHDT, CDR2 YYEEEE. The CDR3 here is CASSPRNLGAGGYTF. The CDR3 nucleotides read TGTGCCAGCAGCCCCCGCAATTTGGGAGCGGGGGGCTACACCTTC.

The chain employs TRBV7-2 and TRBJ2-5; 8 positions agree with TRBD1. The CDR3 spans 14 residues. Trimming at V came to 6 bases and at J to 5 bases, leaving 8 bases not matched to a gene. Germline values: CDR1 SGHTA, CDR2 FQGNSA. CDR3 amino acids: CASSYLYRGETQYF. CDR3 DNA: TGTGCCAGCAGTTATCTTTACAGGGGGGAGACCCAGTACTTC.

The chain is built from TRBV12-3 or TRBV12-4 and TRBJ1-2; 9 positions match TRBD1. This CDR3 spans 12 amino acids. V trimming: 6 bases; J trimming: 8 bases; junction bases outside the gene matches: 4. CDR3 sequence (DNA): TGTGCCAGCAGACAGGGGGCCAGCGGCTACACCTTC. This sequence encodes CASRQGASGYTF.